One sample yielded the 8 T cell receptor beta chains listed below, sequenced in a study of shared clonotypes between healthy human individuals. CD45RO negativity and positive selection for CCR7 defined naive CD8 cells, a population that excluded terminally differentiated effector memory CD45RA+ cells. The method was immunoSEQ multiplex PCR; TCRdb's version includes in-frame clones alone and lacks a portion of them. The sample comprises roughly 1,800,000 clones, roughly 95% of which are singletons, and roughly 1.2% rests with the top ten. Material: naive CD8+ T cells sorted from blood. The receptors here all came from a man between 18 and 35 years old in good health.

Concerning this clone itself: Other DNA sequences in the same sample also yield this CDR3. The chain is built from TRBV4-1 and TRBJ2-7; perhaps TRBD2 as D (5 bases). Germline V CDR1 and CDR2: MGHRA, YSYEKL. V shed 2 bases and J shed 4 bases, with 9 bases lying between them. The CDR3 consists of 13 residues. The CDR3 reads CASSQSDFYEQYF. DNA of the CDR3: TGCGCCAGCAGCCAATCGGACTTTTACGAGCAGTACTTC.

CDR3 bases: TGTGCCAGCAGCTTGTTCGGGGGAACCGGGGAGCTGTTTTTT. Translated, it gives CASSLFGGTGELFF. V and J are TRBV11-2 and TRBJ2-2, with D maybe TRBD2 (6 bases). Trimming took off 3 bases at V and 5 bases at J, with 10 bases between the two ends. CDR1 SGHAT and CDR2 FQNNGV come from the germline V gene. The CDR3 spans 14 residues. The whole variable domain, remainder taken from reference TRBV11-2 and TRBJ2-2, is EAGVAQSPRYKIIEKRQSVAFWCNPISGHATLYWYQQILGQGPKLLIQFQNNGVVDDSQLPKDRFSAERLKGVDSTLKIQPAKLEDSAVYLCASSLFGGTGELFFGEGSRLTVL.

The chain links TRBV9 to TRBJ2-3; the match to TRBD2 covers 8 bases. This CDR3 spans 15 amino acids. The V gene's germline CDR1 is SGDLS and CDR2 YYNGEE. V trimming: 0 bases; J trimming: 3 bases; junction bases outside the gene matches: 3. The CDR3 DNA reads as TGTGCCAGCAGCGTAGCTACTAGCGGAACAGATACGCAGTATTTT. Protein: CASSVATSGTDTQYF.

The chain carries TRBV4-3 and TRBJ2-6; D not resolved. Germline V gene lookup returns CDR1 LGHNA and CDR2 YSLEER. This CDR3 contains 17 residues. V lost 1 base and J lost 0, with 10 bases in between. For the CDR3, the DNA is TGCGCCAGCAGCCAAGCTACGGCCATCTCTGGGGCCAACGTCCTGACTTTC. Amino acid sequence: CASSQATAISGANVLTF.

The chain joins TRBV2 to TRBJ1-2, with a possible D match to TRBD1 (5 bases). Germline assignment: CDR1 SNHLY and CDR2 FYNNEI. The CDR3 runs 15 residues. V was shortened by 1 base and J by 4 bases, with 13 bases between the two germline ends. The CDR3 protein is CASSEGRGLVYGYTF. The CDR3 DNA sequence: TGTGCCAGCAGTGAAGGACGGGGCCTGGTCTATGGCTACACCTTC.

Only one count was recorded for this clone. V and J are TRBV4-1 and TRBJ1-1; D is unresolved. Germline CDR1 MGHRA, CDR2 YSYEKL. V gave up 1 base and J gave up 11 bases, with 17 bases separating them. The CDR3 runs to 14 residues. CDR3 residues: CASSQGHYSEVAFF. The CDR3 nucleotides read TGCGCCAGCAGCCAAGGACATTACTCCGAAGTGGCTTTCTTT.

The CDR3 spells CASSGGRDTQYF. In DNA, the CDR3 is TGTGCCAGCAGTGGGGGTAGAGATACGCAGTATTTT. V is TRBV9 and J is TRBJ2-3; D may match TRBD1 or TRBD2 (5 bases each). Trimming stripped 5 bases from V and 5 bases from J, with 9 bases between. The CDR3 is 12 residues long. Germline loops: CDR1 SGDLS, CDR2 YYNGEE.

The V gene is TRBV14, the J gene TRBJ2-2, with D possibly TRBD1 on 5 matching bases. The germline V gene has CDR1 SGHDN and CDR2 FVKESK. The CDR3 loop spans 15 amino acids. V was cut by 5 bases and J by 0 bases, with 10 bases left in between. CDR3 DNA: TGTGCCAGCAGCGAAGGGGTGACGAACACCGGGGAGCTGTTTTTT. As protein: CASSEGVTNTGELFF.